Listed here is a single TCR beta chain. Its antigen is still unknown. Indicated time point: blood from clinic visit 5 months post-surgery; TSC patient then seizure free. Surgery cases with the highest brain T cell transcript signatures were chosen for sequencing. The CDR3 totals 15 residues. V was pared by 3 bases and J by 4 bases, with 6 bases of the junction left unmatched. The germline V gene encodes CDR1 DFQATT and CDR2 SNEGSKA (reference sequence). This specimen comes from a study of brain T cells in children with intractable seizures. Study results and limitations: Clones missing pre-surgery may reflect undersampling of that blood sample. HCMV serostatus was not known, and viral specificity came from CDR3 similarity only.

TCRdb's copy holds only in-frame clones and misses some; the assay was immunoSEQ multiplex PCR. Among hundreds of thousands of clones listed, 93% were seen once. Sequenced material: peripheral blood, taken less than 6 months after surgery. The rearrangement uses TRBV20-1 and TRBJ2-2; 9 nucleotides line up with TRBD1. The source is a boy in the first two years of life with tuberous sclerosis and intractable seizures. The CDR3 loop is CSASPGTGSTGELFF. The CDR3 nucleotides read TGCAGTGCTAGTCCCGGGACAGGGTCCACCGGGGAGCTGTTTTTT.